This TCR beta chain derives from a study of CXCR3-negative and CXCR3-positive naive CD8 T cells. Through 5' RACE with UMI labels, the TRB cDNA libraries were prepared. TCRdb reprocessed the 5' RACE reads and stores each CDR3 protein as one record, lacking DNA. In all, the sample yields fewer than 95,000 distinct CDR3 sequences. The CDR3 consists of 17 residues. The V gene's germline CDR1 is SGHVS and CDR2 FNYEAQ. Naive CD8+ T cells showed CD45RO-CCR7+CD27+CD95-. This receptor was identified in a human donor in good health. Some clones in this sample may be carry-over from other donors' samples. The specimen was naive CXCR3- CD8+ T cells from blood. The subset here: CD45RO-CCR7+CD27+CD95- naive CD8+ T cells lacking CXCR3 (TNR3-). The rearrangement joins TRBV7-6 to TRBJ2-2; without DNA, the TCRdb call of TRBD2 cannot be checked. CDR3 amino acids: CASGSTYELVTTGELFF.